Shown below are 8 T cell receptor beta chains from a single sample sequenced in a study of beta chain features in type 1 diabetes. Investigators reverse transcribed all isolated RNA, so they sequenced expressed TCRB transcripts. Generated by immunoSEQ multiplex PCR, the TCRdb table keeps only in-frame clones and is missing some. The data show 350,000 or so clones, about 19% seen once. The sample taken for sequencing was naive CD4+ T cells from blood. Receptor source: a woman younger than 35 in good health.

The chain recombines TRBV25-1 with TRBJ1-2; 7 nucleotides align to TRBD1. Germline V gene data show CDR1 as MGHDK and CDR2 as SYGVNS. CDR3 length: 16 amino acids. Trimming removed 2 bases from V and 4 bases from J; junction bases left unmatched: 10. CDR3 coding DNA: TGTGCCAGCAGTGAAAGGGGGCCAGGGGGAGGCTATGGCTACACCTTC. It codes for CASSERGPGGGYGYTF.

This chain links TRBV30 with TRBJ1-1; possible D gene TRBD1, 6 bases. CDR3 length equals 13 residues. The germline CDR1 and CDR2 sequences are GTSNPN and SVGIG (reference sequence). For the CDR3, the DNA is TGTCCCCCATTCGGGACACCGAACACTGAAGCTTTCTTT. Amino acid sequence: CPPFGTPNTEAFF.

This clone was counted only a few times. In the same sample, other DNA sequences code for this CDR3. The J gene is TRBJ1-5, the V gene TRBV30; D uncertain. V was cut by 0 bases and J by 4 bases, with 7 bases left in between. Per germline, CDR1 GTSNPN and CDR2 SVGIG (reference sequence). The CDR3 is 13 residues long. CDR3: CAWSVRGNQPQHF. Written as DNA, the CDR3 is TGTGCCTGGAGTGTTCGCGGGAATCAGCCCCAGCATTTT.

The sample holds a few counts of this clone. The rearrangement uses TRBV5-1 and TRBJ2-4; D remains ambiguous. CDR1 and CDR2 (germline): SGHRS, YFSETQ. The V end lost 4 bases, the J end lost 8 bases, and 16 bases lay between the germline ends. The CDR3 is made up of 14 amino acids. CDR3 protein: CASSASESEDIQYF. The CDR3 nucleotides are TGCGCCAGCAGCGCGTCGGAGAGTGAGGACATTCAGTACTTC.

The chain carries TRBV9 and TRBJ2-1; 8 nucleotides align to TRBD2. The CDR3 runs to 12 residues. Germline V CDR1 and CDR2: SGDLS, YYNGEE. V lost 4 bases to trimming and J lost 6 bases; unmatched junction nucleotides: 0. The CDR3 loop reads CASSRGGNEQFF. The CDR3 DNA reads as TGTGCCAGCAGCCGGGGGGGCAATGAGCAGTTCTTC.

The chain has TRBV11-2 and TRBJ1-4; 8 positions match TRBD1. CDR1 SGHAT and CDR2 FQNNGV come from the germline V gene. This CDR3 is built from 14 residues. Trimming cost V 5 bases and J 8 bases; bases outside gene matches: 7. For the CDR3, the DNA is TGTGCCAGCAGCGCTCAGGGGGCCGGGGAAAAACTGTTTTTT. Encoded protein: CASSAQGAGEKLFF.

The chain couples TRBV6-5 to TRBJ2-5; D might be TRBD2 (5 bases). This CDR3 region has 14 residues. In germline, CDR1 is MNHEY, CDR2 SVGAGI. Trimming pared 2 bases from V and 2 bases from J, leaving 9 bases between. The DNA of the CDR3 is TGTGCCAGCAGTTACAGCGGTAGACAAGAGACCCAGTACTTC. The encoded protein is CASSYSGRQETQYF.

This chain connects TRBV9 to TRBJ2-7, with 7 bases that match TRBD1. The CDR3 has 15 amino acids. The J segment lost 2 bases and the V segment lost 4 bases, leaving 9 bases of the junction unmatched. CDR1 and CDR2 (germline): SGDLS, YYNGEE. In nucleotides, the CDR3 is TGTGCCAGCAGCACAGGGACAGCGGTAACCTACGAGCAGTACTTC. Amino acid sequence: CASSTGTAVTYEQYF.